The 12 T cell receptor beta chains below were found in one sample sequenced in a study of T-cell reconstitution after alpha-beta-depleted transplantation in children. Unique molecular identifiers were used to barcode this TCRbeta library. One entry per CDR3 protein results from TCRdb running MiXCR on the PCR reads. The table has hundreds of thousands of distinct CDR3 sequences, 9.5% to 13% seen once. The starting material was PBMCs, obtained before TCRalphabeta/CD19-depleted stem cell transplant. Every receptor here comes from a boy younger than two with acute myeloid leukemia, due to receive a stem cell transplant.

This clonotype was counted many times. The V and J genes are TRBV4-3 and TRBJ2-7; perhaps TRBD1 as D (5 bases). CDR1 is LGHNA, CDR2 YSLEER, per germline. The CDR3 consists of 15 residues. V shed 0 bases and J shed 3 bases, with 12 bases lying between them. In DNA, the CDR3 is TGCGCCAGCAGCCAAGATGCCCAGGGATTCTACGAGCAGTACTTC. Residues: CASSQDAQGFYEQYF.

There are many counts of this clonotype. Relative to the germline gene, one junction end is altered; a read error may explain this. This chain joins TRBV4-2 and TRBJ2-1; TRBD2 matches 14 bases. Germline CDR1 and CDR2: LGHNA and YNFKEQ. The CDR3 has 19 residues. The CDR3, as DNA: TGTGCCAGCAGCAAAGACGGACTAGCGGGGGGACATTCCTACAATGAGCAGTTCTTC. Translation: CASSKDGLAGGHSYNEQFF.

This clonotype has more than one count but fewer than ten. The chain links TRBV5-8 to TRBJ2-7, with D perhaps matching TRBD1 (6 bases). Trimming pared 4 bases from V and 7 bases from J, leaving 12 bases between. The CDR3 length is 12 residues. CDR1 is SGHTS, CDR2 YDEGEE, per germline. As DNA, the CDR3 is TGTGCCAGCAGCCCCTGGACAGCGGAGCAGTACTTC. This gives the protein CASSPWTAEQYF.

This clonotype has a count of ten or more. The chain recombines TRBV6-1 with TRBJ2-1; 10 positions match TRBD2. This CDR3 has 17 residues. Losses at the gene ends were 7 bases for V and 0 bases for J; bases not matched to a gene: 9. Germline V gene data show CDR1 as MNHNS and CDR2 as SASEGT. CDR3: CASTPLAGVSSYNEQFF. The CDR3 nucleotides are TGTGCCAGCACCCCTCTAGCGGGGGTGAGCTCCTACAATGAGCAGTTCTTC.

This clonotype was seen ten or more times. The chain employs TRBV9 and TRBJ2-2, with TRBD2 identical over 7 bases. The CDR3 consists of 14 residues. Trimming at V came to 7 bases and at J to 1 base, leaving 4 bases not matched to a gene. CDR1 SGDLS and CDR2 YYNGEE come from the germline V gene. The CDR3, as DNA: TGTGCCAGCCGGGGAGGGGTGAACACCGGGGAGCTGTTTTTT. It is translated as CASRGGVNTGELFF. The full variable domain, in which reference TRBV9 and TRBJ2-2 provide the parts outside the CDR3, is DSGVTQTPKHLITATGQRVTLRCSPRSGDLSVYWYQQSLDQGLQFLIQYYNGEERAKGNILERFSAQQFPDLHSELNLSSLELGDSALYFCASRGGVNTGELFFGEGSRLTVL.

V is TRBV6-5 and J is TRBJ1-6, with 8 bases identical to TRBD1. The CDR3 is 15 amino acids. V lost 0 bases, J lost 9 bases, and 4 bases stayed unmatched. The germline V gene has CDR1 MNHEY and CDR2 SVGAGI. CDR3 nucleotides: TGTGCCAGCAGTTACTCGAATCAGGGGGCTTCACCCCTCCACTTT. As protein: CASSYSNQGASPLHF.

This clonotype was detected only a few times. This sequence joins TRBV5-6 and TRBJ1-4; unclear D gene. Trimming removed 1 base at V and 8 bases at J, with 18 bases between. This CDR3 is 16 amino acids long. Germline values: CDR1 SGHDT, CDR2 YYEEEE. The CDR3 is CASSLFHRARREKLFF. The CDR3 DNA reads TGTGCCAGCAGCTTGTTCCACCGGGCCCGGCGAGAAAAACTGTTTTTT.

A few counts support this clonotype. The V call is TRBV20-1, the J call TRBJ2-1; a weak D match, TRBD2 (5 bases). Germline values: CDR1 DFQATT, CDR2 SNEGSKA (reference sequence). The CDR3 is 15 residues long. V gave up 3 bases and J gave up 4 bases, with 16 bases separating them. This CDR3 is CSASPAELMYNEQFF. The CDR3 nucleotides read TGCAGTGCTAGCCCAGCGGAGCTCATGTACAATGAGCAGTTCTTC.

The chain recombines TRBV11-2 with TRBJ2-7, with D maybe TRBD1 (6 bases). V gave up 6 bases and J gave up 4 bases, with 13 bases separating them. The CDR3 is made up of 13 amino acids. Germline V lookup: CDR1 SGHAT, CDR2 FQNNGV. The CDR3 DNA sequence: TGTGCCAGCAGGCAGGGGAATGCTTACGAGCAGTACTTC. It specifies CASRQGNAYEQYF.

The chain employs TRBV7-3 and TRBJ2-3; possibly TRBD1 or TRBD2 for D (5 bases each). The CDR3 spans 15 residues. Germline values: CDR1 SGHTA, CDR2 FQGTGA. V was pared by 4 bases and J by 5 bases, with 16 bases between. The CDR3 coding sequence is TGTGCCAGCAGCTCTTGGGGCGCGAGGGGAGATACGCAGTATTTT. Translated: CASSSWGARGDTQYF.

At least ten counts were recorded for this clonotype. The V gene is TRBV24-1, the J gene TRBJ2-5; D ambiguous. From germline, CDR1 is KGHDR and CDR2 SFDVKD. The germline V and J ends were trimmed by 5 bases and 5 bases, with 8 bases remaining between them. This CDR3 has 12 residues. CDR3 nucleotide sequence: TGTGCCACCAGTGGGGAATTGGAGACCCAGTACTTC. Its protein is CATSGELETQYF.

This clonotype appeared many times. The chain uses TRBV4-3 and TRBJ2-7; TRBD2 aligns across 9 bases. Germline values: CDR1 LGHNA, CDR2 YSLEER. V lost 1 base and J lost 4; bases outside the gene matches: 5. The CDR3 loop spans 15 amino acids. The CDR3 nucleotides are TGCGCCAGCAGCCAAGGGAGGACTAGCGATTACGAGCAGTACTTC. Amino acid sequence: CASSQGRTSDYEQYF.